These T cell receptor beta chains were read from a single sample in a study of blood T cell repertoires in COVID-19. Clones were sequenced by immunoSEQ multiplex PCR, and TCRdb holds only the in-frame ones, with some missing. Of under 60,000 clones in the sample, roughly nine tenths were seen once. The sequenced sample was peripheral blood. The origin of the receptors is a woman aged 80 or over with acute or convalescent COVID-19. Each CDR3 is given with its conserved first and last residue. The order of the fields is clone size, D gene, V gene, J gene, CDR3 DNA, CDR3 protein. A D gene is named only where the DNA matches it firmly. Part of the rows lack a size; the others show once, few, many or a class for expanded clones.

size: -; D: -; V: TRBV10-2; J: TRBJ2-2; DNA: TGCGCCAGCTTCCGGACAGCGAACACCGGGGAGCTGTTTTTT; CDR3: CASFRTANTGELFF
size: -; D: TRBD1; V: TRBV5-1; J: TRBJ2-1; DNA: TGCGCCAGCAGCGCGACAGGGAACAATGAGCAGTTCTTC; CDR3: CASSATGNNEQFF
size: -; D: -; V: TRBV6-1; J: TRBJ1-2; DNA: TGTGCCAGCAGTGAATCCGAATTTACGGGACAAACATATGGCTACACCTTC; CDR3: CASSESEFTGQTYGYTF
size: -; D: -; V: TRBV5-1; J: TRBJ2-1; DNA: TGCGCCAGCAGCCTTGTTAGAGATCCCAATGAGCAGTTCTTC; CDR3: CASSLVRDPNEQFF
size: -; D: TRBD2; V: TRBV2; J: TRBJ2-1; DNA: TGTGCCAGCAGTGAAGCGAAGGCAGGAACGTTGGTAGCGGGGGTCAATGAGCAGTTCTTC; CDR3: CASSEAKAGTLVAGVNEQFF
size: -; D: -; V: TRBV2; J: TRBJ1-2; DNA: TGTGCCAGCACCCGACAGGCCGGAGGCTACACCTTC; CDR3: CASTRQAGGYTF
size: -; D: TRBD1; V: TRBV5-1; J: TRBJ2-2; DNA: TGCGCCAGCAGCCACGGACAGGGCGGTACCGGGGAGCTGTTTTTT; CDR3: CASSHGQGGTGELFF
size: -; D: TRBD2; V: TRBV4-2; J: TRBJ2-5; DNA: TGTGCCAGCAGCCAGGAGACTAGCGGGGCGGAGACCCAGTACTTC; CDR3: CASSQETSGAETQYF
size: -; D: -; V: TRBV4-1; J: TRBJ1-2; DNA: TGCGCCAGCAGCCAAGGCCCAGGCCCTTATGGCTACACCTTC; CDR3: CASSQGPGPYGYTF
size: -; D: TRBD1; V: TRBV20-1; J: TRBJ1-2; DNA: TGCAGTGCTAGTCCCGACAGGGAACTCTATGGCTACACCTTC; CDR3: CSASPDRELYGYTF
size: -; D: TRBD2; V: TRBV27; J: TRBJ2-2; DNA: TGTGCCAGCAGTTTGGGATTGCGGGGGGGGAAAACCGGGGAGCTGTTTTTT; CDR3: CASSLGLRGGKTGELFF
size: -; D: TRBD2; V: TRBV5-4; J: TRBJ2-2; DNA: TGTGCCAGCAGCACGGGCCAGCGGGGGGATACCGGGGAGCTGTTTTTT; CDR3: CASSTGQRGDTGELFF
size: few; D: -; V: TRBV28; J: TRBJ2-3; DNA: TGTGCCAGCAGTTTATTATTAGGAGGGGACAGTCGCACAGATACGCAGTATTTT; CDR3: CASSLLLGGDSRTDTQYF
size: -; D: TRBD1; V: TRBV14; J: TRBJ2-5; DNA: TGTGCCAGCAGCCCCCACGGACAGGGAAGGTTGAGGACCCAGTACTTC; CDR3: CASSPHGQGRLRTQYF
size: -; D: -; V: TRBV19; J: TRBJ2-5; DNA: TGTGCCAGTAGTACGGGGGGCGGGTATGATTTAGGAGAGACCCAGTACTTC; CDR3: CASSTGGGYDLGETQYF
size: -; D: TRBD2; V: TRBV7-9; J: TRBJ2-3; DNA: TGTGCCAGCAGCATCCCTTGGAGCGGGGGCGGAGATACGCAGTATTTT; CDR3: CASSIPWSGGGDTQYF
size: -; D: -; V: TRBV18; J: TRBJ2-5; DNA: TGTGCCAGCTCACGTTCCAAAGAGACCCAGTACTTC; CDR3: CASSRSKETQYF
size: -; D: TRBD2; V: TRBV3-1/TRBV3-2; J: TRBJ2-3; DNA: TGTGCCAGCAGCTCGCGGACTAGCGGGGTCACAGATACGCAGTATTTT; CDR3: CASSSRTSGVTDTQYF
size: -; D: -; V: TRBV20-1; J: TRBJ1-2; DNA: TGCAGTGCTCGCAGGGACTATGGCTACACCTTC; CDR3: CSARRDYGYTF
size: -; D: -; V: TRBV18; J: TRBJ2-3; DNA: TGTGCCAGCTCACGAAACGGGGGTAGTAGCACAGATACGCAGTATTTT; CDR3: CASSRNGGSSTDTQYF
size: -; D: -; V: TRBV5-1; J: TRBJ1-3; DNA: TGCGCCAGCAGCACCACGGGGGGCCCATTACTCTCTGGAAACACCATATATTTT; CDR3: CASSTTGGPLLSGNTIYF
size: -; D: -; V: TRBV3-1/TRBV3-2; J: TRBJ1-2; DNA: TGTGCCAGCAGCCAAGCGAGCAGGGTCGCATATGGCTACACCTTC; CDR3: CASSQASRVAYGYTF
size: -; D: TRBD2; V: TRBV7-9; J: TRBJ2-1; DNA: TGTGCCAGCAGCCCCGCCGGCGGAGCGGGGGGCCTGCCATACAATGAGCAGTTCTTC; CDR3: CASSPAGGAGGLPYNEQFF
size: -; D: -; V: TRBV5-1; J: TRBJ2-2; DNA: TGCGCCAGCAGCGCGGGCGCGAACGGGGCCGGGGAGCTGTTTTTT; CDR3: CASSAGANGAGELFF
size: -; D: TRBD1; V: TRBV3-1/TRBV3-2; J: TRBJ2-2; DNA: TGTGCCAGCAGCCAACCTCAGGGGGTACAGGACACCGGGGAGCTGTTTTTT; CDR3: CASSQPQGVQDTGELFF
size: -; D: -; V: TRBV7-9; J: TRBJ1-4; DNA: TGTGCCAGCAGCTTACAGGCTGCAACTAATGAAAAACTGTTTTTT; CDR3: CASSLQAATNEKLFF
size: medium-sized; D: TRBD2; V: TRBV6-2/TRBV6-3; J: TRBJ2-3; DNA: TGTGCCAGCAGTTACAACATAGCGGGGGGCCGGGATACGCAGTATTTT; CDR3: CASSYNIAGGRDTQYF
size: -; D: TRBD1; V: TRBV25-1; J: TRBJ1-2; DNA: TGTGCCAGCAGTGAGAACAGGGGTAGAGGCTACACCTTC; CDR3: CASSENRGRGYTF
size: -; D: TRBD1; V: TRBV6-2/TRBV6-3; J: TRBJ2-1; DNA: TGTGCCAGCAGTGCCGCCGGGACAGGTGGTAATGAGCAGTTCTTC; CDR3: CASSAAGTGGNEQFF
size: -; D: -; V: TRBV5-1; J: TRBJ2-1; DNA: TGCGCCAGCAGCCCCATCACTATGGCGGATGAGCAGTTCTTC; CDR3: CASSPITMADEQFF
size: -; D: TRBD2; V: TRBV4-1; J: TRBJ2-3; DNA: TGCGCCAGCAGCCAGCAGGGAGCGGGGGCGCGCACAGATACGCAGTATTTT; CDR3: CASSQQGAGARTDTQYF
size: -; D: TRBD2; V: TRBV5-1; J: TRBJ2-5; DNA: TGCGCCAGCAGCCCACCCCCCGAGTGGCGGGGGCAAGAGACCCAGTACTTC; CDR3: CASSPPPEWRGQETQYF
size: -; D: -; V: TRBV25-1; J: TRBJ2-2; DNA: TGTGCCAGCAGTGAATGGGGGCGGAACACCGGGGAGCTGTTTTTT; CDR3: CASSEWGRNTGELFF
size: -; D: TRBD1; V: TRBV6-2/TRBV6-3; J: TRBJ1-1; DNA: TGTGCCAGCAGTACCACAGGGGTCACTGAAGCTTTCTTT; CDR3: CASSTTGVTEAFF
size: -; D: TRBD2; V: TRBV6-1; J: TRBJ2-5; DNA: TGTGCCAGCAGTGTCCCGCCGGGACTAGCGGGGGTCAAAGAGACCCAGTACTTC; CDR3: CASSVPPGLAGVKETQYF
size: -; D: TRBD1; V: TRBV3-1/TRBV3-2; J: TRBJ1-1; DNA: TGTGCCAGCAGCCGGTCCGGGGACAGGCTTGAAGCTTTCTTT; CDR3: CASSRSGDRLEAFF
size: -; D: -; V: TRBV6-4; J: TRBJ1-2; DNA: TGTGCCAGCAGAGAACAGGGTTACTATGGCTACACCTTC; CDR3: CASREQGYYGYTF
size: -; D: -; V: TRBV15; J: TRBJ1-6; DNA: TGTGCCACCAGCAGAGACAGGGGTAGGAATTCACCCCTCCACTTT; CDR3: CATSRDRGRNSPLHF
size: -; D: TRBD1; V: TRBV19; J: TRBJ1-2; DNA: TGTGCCAGTAGTATAGCCGGACAGGGCGCACTATATGGCTACACCTTC; CDR3: CASSIAGQGALYGYTF
size: -; D: TRBD1; V: TRBV6-5; J: TRBJ2-1; DNA: TGTGCCAGCAACCGGGACAGGGGGCTTAGTGAGCAGTTCTTC; CDR3: CASNRDRGLSEQFF
size: -; D: -; V: TRBV7-2; J: TRBJ1-6; DNA: TGTGCCAGCAGCTTAGGCCAGGGAAGTTCACCCCTCCACTTT; CDR3: CASSLGQGSSPLHF
size: -; D: TRBD2; V: TRBV3-1/TRBV3-2; J: TRBJ2-3; DNA: TGTGCCAGCAGCCAAGATCCCCCGGGGGGGGCAGATACGCAGTATTTT; CDR3: CASSQDPPGGADTQYF
size: -; D: -; V: TRBV5-1; J: TRBJ2-3; DNA: TGCGCCAGCAGCGGCAGGGTGGGGGGTACAGATACGCAGTATTTT; CDR3: CASSGRVGGTDTQYF
size: -; D: -; V: TRBV5-4; J: TRBJ2-1; DNA: TGTGCCAGCAGCTTGGCCGGTCACAATGAGCAGTTCTTC; CDR3: CASSLAGHNEQFF
size: -; D: -; V: TRBV5-1; J: TRBJ2-1; DNA: TGCGCCAGCTCGAGCTTGGATCGGGAAGGGCGAGCGTTCTTC; CDR3: CASSSLDREGRAFF
size: -; D: -; V: TRBV9; J: TRBJ1-1; DNA: TGTGCCAGCAGCCCGGGGATGAACACTGAAGCTTTCTTT; CDR3: CASSPGMNTEAFF
size: -; D: -; V: TRBV7-9; J: TRBJ1-1; DNA: TGTGCCAGCAGCTTCCAGGAAAGGACTGAAGCTTTCTTT; CDR3: CASSFQERTEAFF
size: -; D: -; V: TRBV21-1; J: TRBJ1-5; DNA: TGTGCCAGCAGCAAAGGAGGGAACAATCAGCCCCAGCATTTT; CDR3: CASSKGGNNQPQHF
size: -; D: -; V: TRBV24-1; J: TRBJ2-1; DNA: TGTGCCACCAGCGCGTACAATGAGCAGTTCTTC; CDR3: CATSAYNEQFF
size: -; D: TRBD1; V: TRBV7-9; J: TRBJ1-2; DNA: TGTGCCAGCAGCAGGGACAGGGATAATGGCTACACCTTC; CDR3: CASSRDRDNGYTF